The 5 T cell receptor beta chains reported below all come from one sample, sequenced in a study of blood T cell repertoires in COVID-19. TCRdb's copy holds only in-frame clones and misses some; the assay was immunoSEQ multiplex PCR. The sample comprises some 220,000 clones, 85% of which are singletons, and 5% to 6.5% rests with the top ten. Sequencing was performed on peripheral blood. The source is a man aged 50-60 years with COVID-19, enrolled during active disease.

The chain couples TRBV19 to TRBJ1-2; the match to TRBD1 covers 9 bases. Germline loops: CDR1 LNHDA, CDR2 SQIVND (reference sequence). This CDR3 spans 15 amino acids. With V trimmed by 8 bases and J by 5 bases, 12 bases remained unmatched. The CDR3 sequence is CASRYRDRALYGYTF. CDR3 in DNA: TGTGCCAGTCGGTACCGGGACAGGGCTTTATATGGCTACACCTTC.

V is TRBV4-2 and J is TRBJ1-3; tentatively, D is TRBD1 (6 bases). CDR3 size: 15 residues. Trimming cost V 4 bases and J 0 bases, with 10 bases left between them. Germline V gene sequence: CDR1 LGHNA, CDR2 YNFKEQ. CDR3: CASSPDRNSGNTIYF. CDR3 sequence (DNA): TGTGCCAGCAGCCCCGACAGGAACTCTGGAAACACCATATATTTT.

The chain uses TRBV5-4 and TRBJ2-2; D is unclear. The germline V and J ends were trimmed by 0 bases and 1 base, with 7 bases remaining between them. CDR1 is SGHNT, CDR2 YYREEE, per germline (reference sequence). The length of the CDR3 is 15 residues. CDR3 protein: CASSLGSGNTGELFF. Written as DNA, the CDR3 is TGTGCCAGCAGCTTGGGTTCCGGGAACACCGGGGAGCTGTTTTTT.

The chain couples TRBV10-3 to TRBJ1-1, with 7 bases identical to TRBD1. This CDR3 spans 16 amino acids. After removal of 0 bases from V and 1 base from J, the junction contained 5 bases not matched to a gene. Germline values: CDR1 ENHRY, CDR2 SYGVKD. CDR3 nucleotides: TGTGCCATCAGTGAGTCGAAGGGGGCGGGGAACACTGAAGCTTTCTTT. This codes for CAISESKGAGNTEAFF.

This sequence joins TRBV6-5 and TRBJ2-7, with a possible D match to TRBD1 (5 bases). CDR1 is MNHEY and CDR2 is SVGAGI in the germline V gene. V was trimmed by 7 bases and J by 7 bases, leaving 11 bases between them. The length of the CDR3 is 11 residues. CDR3 sequence (DNA): TGTGCCAGCAATAGGGGTGTTGAGCAGTACTTC. It translates to CASNRGVEQYF.